The present T cell receptor (beta chain) was sequenced within a study of T cell responses to AZD1222 COVID-19 vaccine. Findings and caveats of the study: Baseline antibody screening turned up just a handful of seropositive AZD1222 recipients.

Comment on this clone: Its specificity is not known.

This table comes from immunoSEQ multiplex PCR, and its TCRdb copy is limited to in-frame clones, with some not included. The profile shows about 140,000 clones, roughly nine tenths of them singletons. This sequence was found in an adult who received the MenACWY meningococcal vaccine as a control. Sequenced here: peripheral blood, sampled 28 days after the second dose of the MenACWY control vaccine.

CDR3 sequence (DNA): TGTGCCAGTAGTATAGGTGCAGGGGGTGATACGCAGTATTTT. Translation: CASSIGAGGDTQYF. The chain couples TRBV19 to TRBJ2-3; 7 positions match TRBD1. Germline CDR1 is LNHDA and CDR2 is SQIVND (reference sequence). J lost 6 bases, V lost 1 base, and 4 bases had no gene match. CDR3 length equals 14 residues.